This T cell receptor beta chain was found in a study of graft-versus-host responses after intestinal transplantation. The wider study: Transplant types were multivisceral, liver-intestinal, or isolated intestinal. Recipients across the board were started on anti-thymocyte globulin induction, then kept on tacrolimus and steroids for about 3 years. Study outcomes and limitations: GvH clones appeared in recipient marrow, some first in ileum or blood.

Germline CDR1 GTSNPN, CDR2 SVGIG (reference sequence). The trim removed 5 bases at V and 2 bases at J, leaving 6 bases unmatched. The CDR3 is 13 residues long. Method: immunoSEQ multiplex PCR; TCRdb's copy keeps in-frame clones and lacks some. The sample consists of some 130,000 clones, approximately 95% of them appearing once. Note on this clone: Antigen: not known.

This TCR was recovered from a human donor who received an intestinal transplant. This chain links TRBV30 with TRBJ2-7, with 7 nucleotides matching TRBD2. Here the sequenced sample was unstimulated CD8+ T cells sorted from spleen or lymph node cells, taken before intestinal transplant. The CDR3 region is CAWWEGPPYEQYF. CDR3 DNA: TGTGCCTGGTGGGAGGGACCCCCCTACGAGCAGTACTTC.